These 18 T cell receptor beta chains share one sample of origin, sequenced in a study of blood T cell repertoires in COVID-19. Libraries were prepared by immunoSEQ multiplex PCR; TCRdb keeps only in-frame clonotypes and omits some of them. The table shows 300,000 to 450,000 clones, with roughly 91% occurring only once. What was sequenced was PBMCs or T cells enriched from blood (not recorded which). The source is a woman younger than 35 who had recovered from COVID-19.

The rearrangement joins TRBV28 to TRBJ1-2; no reliable D call. CDR1 MDHEN and CDR2 SYDVKM come from the germline V gene. Trimming shortened V by 4 bases and J by 1 base, and 19 bases separated the two germline ends. The CDR3 is 17 residues long. The DNA for the CDR3 is TGTGCCAGCAGTTCCCGACCCGGGAGGACCCTTAACTATGGCTACACCTTC. Encoded protein: CASSSRPGRTLNYGYTF.

The sample holds one count of this clone. This chain uses TRBV4-3 with TRBJ1-5; D unresolved. Germline V gene data show CDR1 as LGHNA and CDR2 as YSLEER. Trimming removed 0 bases at V and 9 bases at J, with 9 bases between. This CDR3 comprises 13 residues. Here the CDR3 DNA reads TGCGCCAGCAGCCAAGACAGGTCGATGCCCCAGCATTTT. As protein: CASSQDRSMPQHF.

V usage is TRBV6-5 and J usage is TRBJ1-1; D is undetermined. The CDR3 covers 14 residues. The germline V gene encodes CDR1 MNHEY and CDR2 SVGAGI. V shed 0 bases and J shed 4 bases, with 9 bases lying between them. The CDR3, as DNA: TGTGCCAGCAGTTACTCCGGGGAGGGCACTGAAGCTTTCTTT. Protein product: CASSYSGEGTEAFF.

This chain links TRBV4-2 with TRBJ1-2, with D unresolved. The CDR3 spans 15 residues. V lost 0 bases, J lost 0 bases, and 8 bases lay in between. Per germline, CDR1 LGHNA and CDR2 YNFKEQ. CDR3 nucleotide sequence: TGTGCCAGCAGCCAAGAGGTGGCGGCTAACTATGGCTACACCTTC. Translating it yields CASSQEVAANYGYTF.

V and J are TRBV7-6 and TRBJ2-3; possible D gene TRBD2, 7 bases. The CDR3 runs 16 residues. Germline CDR1 is SGHVS and CDR2 is FNYEAQ. V was clipped by 1 base and J by 2 bases, with 13 bases between them. In DNA, the CDR3 is TGTGCCAGCAGCTTAGGGCGGGGGCACTCCACAGATACGCAGTATTTT. Its protein product is CASSLGRGHSTDTQYF.

The J gene is TRBJ1-4, the V gene TRBV19; TRBD1 is a possible D gene (5 bases). Per germline, CDR1 LNHDA and CDR2 SQIVND (reference sequence). Trimming took off 7 bases at V and 0 bases at J, with 24 bases between the two ends. This CDR3 region has 19 residues. The CDR3 nucleotides are TGTGCCAGTACCCCGGGACTTTTGTTGGACTTTGCAACTAATGAAAAACTGTTTTTT. This sequence encodes CASTPGLLLDFATNEKLFF.

A remark on this clone: Other DNA variants within this sample encode the same CDR3. This chain uses TRBV4-3 with TRBJ1-5; D not resolved. The V gene's germline CDR1 is LGHNA and CDR2 YSLEER. V was clipped by 0 bases and J by 6 bases, with 6 bases between them. The CDR3 is made up of 13 amino acids. DNA of the CDR3: TGCGCCAGCAGCCAAGATCGCGGTCAGCCCCAGCATTTT. Translating gives CASSQDRGQPQHF.

The chain employs TRBV4-1 and TRBJ1-2; TRBD1 might be the D (5 bases). Germline V gene sequence: CDR1 MGHRA, CDR2 YSYEKL. The CDR3 runs 14 residues. Trimming shortened V by 0 bases and J by 5 bases, and 10 bases separated the two germline ends. The CDR3 protein is CASSQEGPAYGYTF. CDR3 bases: TGCGCCAGCAGCCAAGAGGGGCCTGCTTATGGCTACACCTTC.

This chain links TRBV7-9 with TRBJ2-4; D perhaps matches TRBD1 (5 bases). V lost 1 base to trimming and J lost 4 bases, with 14 bases between them. This CDR3 is 16 amino acids long. The germline V gene has CDR1 SEHNR and CDR2 FQNEAQ (reference sequence). The CDR3 spells CASSLVILQDKNIQYF. The CDR3 bases are TGTGCCAGCAGCTTAGTTATATTACAGGATAAAAACATTCAGTACTTC.

The chain is built from TRBV5-5 and TRBJ1-2, with D perhaps matching TRBD1 (5 bases). This CDR3 is 16 amino acids long. Germline assignment: CDR1 SGHKS and CDR2 YYEKEE (reference sequence). Trimming removed 7 bases at V and 0 bases at J, with 19 bases between. The CDR3 DNA reads TGTGCCAGCGGGGACGCGCCCAAGCGGGCTAACTATGGCTACACCTTC. This sequence encodes CASGDAPKRANYGYTF.

The J gene is TRBJ2-1, the V gene TRBV19; 10 nucleotides agree with TRBD2. From germline, CDR1 is LNHDA and CDR2 SQIVND (reference sequence). This CDR3 region has 15 residues. V trimming: 4 bases; J trimming: 11 bases; junction bases outside the gene matches: 11. CDR3 coding DNA: TGTGCCAGTAGTACGTTCGGACTAGCGGACGCCAAGCAGTTCTTC. Amino acid sequence: CASSTFGLADAKQFF.

The V gene is TRBV9, the J gene TRBJ2-5; 12 nucleotides line up with TRBD2. This CDR3 has 17 amino acids. Germline assignment: CDR1 SGDLS and CDR2 YYNGEE. V shed 0 bases and J 5 bases; nucleotides not matched to a gene: 8. CDR3 amino acids: CASSVGASGGAVETQYF. CDR3 in DNA: TGTGCCAGCAGCGTAGGGGCTAGCGGGGGGGCGGTGGAGACCCAGTACTTC.

This clone occurred once. The rearrangement uses TRBV19 and TRBJ2-2, with 9 bases that match TRBD1. There are 16 residues in the CDR3. With 5 bases clipped from V and 6 bases from J, the junction kept 10 bases outside the gene matches. Looked up from germline, CDR1 is LNHDA and CDR2 is SQIVND (reference sequence). The CDR3 loop is CASSAPGQGLSGELFF. The CDR3 DNA is TGTGCCAGTAGTGCACCGGGACAGGGTTTGTCCGGGGAGCTGTTTTTT.

The chain employs TRBV4-2 and TRBJ1-2; D is unclear. The V and J ends lost 0 bases and 2 bases respectively, with 10 bases between them. The CDR3 is 15 residues long. CDR1 is LGHNA, CDR2 YNFKEQ, per germline. CDR3 sequence reads: CASSQDSEGNYGYTF. CDR3 DNA sequence: TGTGCCAGCAGCCAAGATTCGGAGGGCAACTATGGCTACACCTTC.

Points on this clone: In the same sample, other DNA sequences code for this CDR3. J is TRBJ2-7 and V is TRBV5-1; D uncertain. CDR1 SGHRS and CDR2 YFSETQ come from the germline V gene. V shed 3 bases and J shed 2 bases, with 3 bases lying between them. The CDR3 extends over 11 amino acids. CDR3 coding DNA: TGCGCCAGCAGCTCTACCTACGAGCAGTACTTC. Translation gives CASSSTYEQYF.

V is TRBV28 and J is TRBJ1-5, with a weak D call TRBD1 (6 bases). Trimming cost V 4 bases and J 3 bases, with 10 bases left between them. The CDR3 totals 14 residues. Germline CDR1 reads MDHEN; CDR2 reads SYDVKM. CDR3 DNA sequence: TGTGCCAGCAGTTCTGACAGGTCCAATCAGCCCCAGCATTTT. Translated, it gives CASSSDRSNQPQHF.

This clone was picked up a small number of times. The gene calls are TRBV30 and TRBJ1-5; TRBD1 is a possible D gene (6 bases). V shed 1 base and J shed 3 bases, with 10 bases lying between them. Germline V gene lookup returns CDR1 GTSNPN and CDR2 SVGIG (reference sequence). CDR3 length: 14 amino acids. The CDR3 nucleotides are TGTGCCTGGAGTGGCGACAGGCCCAATCAGCCCCAGCATTTT. Translated: CAWSGDRPNQPQHF.

The chain employs TRBV12-3 or TRBV12-4 and TRBJ1-6; D is uncertain. V lost 6 bases and J lost 10, with 13 bases in between. The CDR3 contains 13 residues. CDR3 residues: CASRRGRESPLHF. The CDR3, as DNA: TGTGCCAGCAGGAGAGGGCGGGAATCACCCCTCCACTTT.